A selection of T cell receptor beta chains follows, all from one sample in a study of Graves' ophthalmopathy and Graves' hyperthyroidism. TCRdb called the multiplex PCR reads again in MiXCR, with one record for every CDR3 protein. In the table there are under 350,000 distinct CDR3 sequences, 17% of which are singletons. Material for sequencing was peripheral blood. All receptors come from an adult man with Graves' ophthalmopathy. CDR3s include the opening cysteine and the closing phenylalanine or tryptophan. Fields, in order: D gene, J gene, V gene, clone size, CDR3 DNA, CDR3 protein. A D gene is named only where the DNA matches it firmly. Part of the rows lack a size; the others show once, few, many or a class for expanded clones.

.	TRBJ1-1	TRBV3-1	.	TGTGCCAGCAGCCAAGTTTCCGGGTCAGCCTTTGCTTTCTTT	CASSQVSGSAFAFF
TRBD1	TRBJ1-5	TRBV6-1	.	TGTGCCAGCTCCCCGGGACAGGGGAAGCAGCCCCAGCATTTT	CASSPGQGKQPQHF
TRBD2	TRBJ2-7	TRBV7-6	.	TGTGCCAGCAGCTTAAGTCCTAGCGGGAGAATAGGATACGAGCAGTACTTC	CASSLSPSGRIGYEQYF
.	TRBJ2-5	TRBV11-2	.	TGTGCCAGCAGCTTCGGACGAACCCTGGGGACCCAGTACTTC	CASSFGRTLGTQYF
.	TRBJ1-1	TRBV27	many	TGTGCCGGCACCCGTCGGGGAAACACTGAAGCTTTCTTT	CAGTRRGNTEAFF
.	TRBJ2-5	TRBV10-3	many	TGTGCCATCAGTGGGGGGGTGCAAGAGACCCAGTACTTC	CAISGGVQETQYF
.	TRBJ1-6	TRBV5-1	many	TGCGCCAGCAGAGAGGGGCTGAATTCACCCCTCCACTTT	CASREGLNSPLHF
.	TRBJ2-5	TRBV20-1	many	TGCAGTGCTAGCACAGGGAAGAACTACCAAGAGACCCAGTACTTC	CSASTGKNYQETQYF
TRBD1	TRBJ1-1	TRBV28	many	TGTGCCAGCGGGGGGAGACAGGGGCGATGGGAAGCTTTCTTT	CASGGRQGRWEAFF
TRBD1	TRBJ1-6	TRBV3-1	many	TGTGCCAGCAGCCAAGGGGACAGGGGGGGGAATTCACCCCTCCACTTT	CASSQGDRGGNSPLHF
TRBD1	TRBJ1-2	TRBV11-1	many	TGTGCCAGCAGCTTAGATCCCCGACAGGGGCGCTATGGCTACACCTTC	CASSLDPRQGRYGYTF
.	TRBJ1-2	TRBV5-4	many	TGTGCCAGCAGCTCGCAAGGGACCAGCAGTGGCTACACCTTC	CASSSQGTSSGYTF
.	TRBJ1-5	TRBV10-3	many	TGTGCCATCAGTGAGAAGACAGTAAATAGCAATCAGCCCCAGCATTTT	CAISEKTVNSNQPQHF
.	TRBJ1-2	TRBV12-3/TRBV12-4	many	TGTGCCAGCCAACCCAGGGCAGGGTCATATGGCTACACCTTC	CASQPRAGSYGYTF
.	TRBJ1-1	TRBV27	many	TGTGCCAGCAGTTTATTCGGGACATGGACTGAAGCTTTCTTT	CASSLFGTWTEAFF
.	TRBJ2-7	TRBV4-3	.	TGCGCCAGCAGCCAAGACGGTACTACCCCCTCCTACGAGCAGTACTTC	CASSQDGTTPSYEQYF
TRBD1	TRBJ1-5	TRBV11-2	many	TGTGCCAGCAGCGAAGGGACAGGAGGCAATCAGCCCCAGCATTTT	CASSEGTGGNQPQHF
TRBD2	TRBJ2-7	TRBV27	many	TGTGCCAGCAGTGGTAAGGCGGGAGGTTCCTACGAGCAGTACTTC	CASSGKAGGSYEQYF
.	TRBJ1-2	TRBV3-1	.	TGTGCCAACAGCCAAGCGCCCTATGGCTACACCTTC	CANSQAPYGYTF
.	TRBJ2-7	TRBV11-2	.	TGTGCCAGCAGCTTAAATCTAGCGCCTACCTACGAGCAGTACTTC	CASSLNLAPTYEQYF
TRBD1	TRBJ1-1	TRBV19	once	TGTGCCAGTAGGAGCACCGGGACAGGGGTCACTGAAGCTTTCTTT	CASRSTGTGVTEAFF
.	TRBJ2-5	TRBV7-2	many	TGTGCCAGCAGCTTGGGGGGACGGCGCCAAGAGACCCAGTACTTC	CASSLGGRRQETQYF
.	TRBJ2-7	TRBV5-1	many	TGCGCCAGCAGCCCTTACAATGGCGAGCAGTACTTC	CASSPYNGEQYF
.	TRBJ2-2	TRBV19	many	TGTGCCAGTAGTGCGACTAGCACCGGGGAGCTGTTTTTT	CASSATSTGELFF
.	TRBJ2-7	TRBV29-1	.	TGCAGCGTTGATACACCCTCCGGGCAGCTCTACGAGCAGTACTTC	CSVDTPSGQLYEQYF